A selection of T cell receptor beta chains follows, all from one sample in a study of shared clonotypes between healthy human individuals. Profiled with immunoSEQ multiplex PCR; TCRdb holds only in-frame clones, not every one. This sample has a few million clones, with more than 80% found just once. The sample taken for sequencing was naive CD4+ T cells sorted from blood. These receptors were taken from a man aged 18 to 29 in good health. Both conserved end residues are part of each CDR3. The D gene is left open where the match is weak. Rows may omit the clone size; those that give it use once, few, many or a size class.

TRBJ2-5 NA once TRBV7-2 TGTGCCAGCAGCTATGGGCTGGCTGGGGCCGGAGAGACCCAGTACTTC CASSYGLAGAGETQYF
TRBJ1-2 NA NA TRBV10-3 TGTGCCATCAGTGGGACAGTACCTAACTATGGCTACACCTTC CAISGTVPNYGYTF
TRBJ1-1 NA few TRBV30 TGTGCCCGGGTTGGGCAAACGAACACTGAAGCTTTCTTT CARVGQTNTEAFF
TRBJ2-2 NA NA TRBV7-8 TGTGCCAGCAGCTTGACTGAGGTGAACACCGGGGAGCTGTTTTTT CASSLTEVNTGELFF
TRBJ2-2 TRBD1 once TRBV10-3 TGTGCCATCAGTGAGACAAGACAGGGAATGAACACCGGGGAGCTGTTTTTT CAISETRQGMNTGELFF
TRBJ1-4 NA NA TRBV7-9 TGTGCCAGCAGCCGCCTCCGGGACCTCAATAATGAAAAACTGTTTTTT CASSRLRDLNNEKLFF
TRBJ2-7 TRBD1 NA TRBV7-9 TGTGCCAGCAGCTTAGATACGCAGGGGGTCTACGAGCAGTACTTC CASSLDTQGVYEQYF
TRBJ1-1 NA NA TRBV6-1 TGTGCCGGGTCGGAAGGGAACACTGAAGCTTTCTTT CAGSEGNTEAFF
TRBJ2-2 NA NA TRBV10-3 TGTGCCATCAGTGGTCTCAGCCACACCGGGGAGCTGTTTTTT CAISGLSHTGELFF
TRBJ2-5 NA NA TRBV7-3 TGTGCCAGCAGCTTAAGCGGAGTGTACCAAGAGACCCAGTACTTC CASSLSGVYQETQYF
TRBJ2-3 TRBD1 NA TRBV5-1 TGCGCCAGCAGACGGGACAGCCCAGATACGCAGTATTTT CASRRDSPDTQYF
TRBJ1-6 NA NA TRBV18 TGTGCCAGCTCACCCTGGGGGGGCATTGATTCACCCCTCCACTTT CASSPWGGIDSPLHF
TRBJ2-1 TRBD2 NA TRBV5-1 TGCGCCAGCAGCATATCAGCGGGAGGCCCCTACAATGAGCAGTTCTTC CASSISAGGPYNEQFF
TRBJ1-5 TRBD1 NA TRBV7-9 TGTGCCAGCAGCTTAGGACAGGGGCATAGCAATCAGCCCCAGCATTTT CASSLGQGHSNQPQHF
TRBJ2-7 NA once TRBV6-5 TGTGCCAGCAGCCGAGGGGGTAGGTACGAGCAGTACTTC CASSRGGRYEQYF
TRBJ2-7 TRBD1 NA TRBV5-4 TGTGCCAGCAGCTTGGCCGGTAGGGGGCCCCTCGCCTCCTACGAGCAGTACTTC CASSLAGRGPLASYEQYF
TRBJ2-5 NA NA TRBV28 TGTGCCAGCAGCCTTCGGACCCCAGAGACCCAGTACTTC CASSLRTPETQYF